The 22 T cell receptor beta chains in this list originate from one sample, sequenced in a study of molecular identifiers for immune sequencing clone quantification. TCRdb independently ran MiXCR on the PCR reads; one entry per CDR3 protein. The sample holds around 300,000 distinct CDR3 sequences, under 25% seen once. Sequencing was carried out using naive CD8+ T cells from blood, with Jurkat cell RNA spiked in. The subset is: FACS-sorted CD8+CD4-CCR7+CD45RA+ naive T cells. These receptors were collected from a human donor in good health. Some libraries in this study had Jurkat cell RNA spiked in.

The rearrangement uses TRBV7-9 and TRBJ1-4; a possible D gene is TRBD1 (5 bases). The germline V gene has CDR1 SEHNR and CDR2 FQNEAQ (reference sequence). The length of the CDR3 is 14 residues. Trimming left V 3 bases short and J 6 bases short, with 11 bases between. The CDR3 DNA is TGTGCCAGCAGCTTCCTGGGGCCCGATGAAAAACTGTTTTTT. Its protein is CASSFLGPDEKLFF.

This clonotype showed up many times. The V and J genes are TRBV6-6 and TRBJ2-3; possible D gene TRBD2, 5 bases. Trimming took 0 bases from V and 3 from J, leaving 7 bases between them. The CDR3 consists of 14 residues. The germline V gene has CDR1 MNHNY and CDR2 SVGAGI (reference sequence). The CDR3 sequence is CASSYSWETDTQYF. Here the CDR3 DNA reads TGTGCCAGCAGTTACTCCTGGGAGACAGATACGCAGTATTTT.

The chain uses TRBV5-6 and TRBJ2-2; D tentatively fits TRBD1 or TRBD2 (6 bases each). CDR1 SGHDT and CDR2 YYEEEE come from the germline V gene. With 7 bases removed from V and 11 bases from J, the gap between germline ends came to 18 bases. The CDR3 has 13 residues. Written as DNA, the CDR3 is TGTGCCAGCGGCGGAGGGGGGCGGCCCGAGCTGTTTTTT. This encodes CASGGGGRPELFF.

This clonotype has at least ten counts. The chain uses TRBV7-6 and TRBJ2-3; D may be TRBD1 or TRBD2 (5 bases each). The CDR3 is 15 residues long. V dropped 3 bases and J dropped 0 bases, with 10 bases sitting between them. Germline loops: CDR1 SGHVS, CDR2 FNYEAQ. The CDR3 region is CASSFGASSTDTQYF. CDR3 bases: TGTGCCAGCAGCTTCGGGGCAAGTAGCACAGATACGCAGTATTTT.

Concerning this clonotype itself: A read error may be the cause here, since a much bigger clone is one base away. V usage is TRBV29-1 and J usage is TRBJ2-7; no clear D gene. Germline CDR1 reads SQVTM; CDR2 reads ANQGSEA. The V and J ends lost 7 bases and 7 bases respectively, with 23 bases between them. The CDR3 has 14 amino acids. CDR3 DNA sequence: TGCAGCGCTGCCCCAGCAGCAGGCCCTAGGGAGCAGTACTTC. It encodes CSAAPAAGPREQYF.

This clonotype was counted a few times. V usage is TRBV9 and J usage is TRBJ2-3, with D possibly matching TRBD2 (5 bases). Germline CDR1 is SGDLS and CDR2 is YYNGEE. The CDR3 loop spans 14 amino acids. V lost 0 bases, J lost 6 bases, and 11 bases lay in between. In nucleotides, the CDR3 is TGTGCCAGCAGCGTAGTCCCGGGGTCCGATACGCAGTATTTT. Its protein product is CASSVVPGSDTQYF.

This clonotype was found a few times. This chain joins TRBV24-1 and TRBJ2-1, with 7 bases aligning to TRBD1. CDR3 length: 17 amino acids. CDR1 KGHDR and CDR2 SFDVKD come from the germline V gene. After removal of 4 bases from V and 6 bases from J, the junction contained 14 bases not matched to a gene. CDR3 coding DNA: TGTGCCACCAGTGACCCTACGACAGGGCCAACACTCAATGAGCAGTTCTTC. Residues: CATSDPTTGPTLNEQFF.

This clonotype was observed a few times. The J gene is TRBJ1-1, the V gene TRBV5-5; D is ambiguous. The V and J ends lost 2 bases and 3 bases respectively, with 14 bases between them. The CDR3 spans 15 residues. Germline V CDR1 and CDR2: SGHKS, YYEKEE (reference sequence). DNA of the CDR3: TGTGCCAGCAGCTTTGACTCTCCGCGCGACACTGAAGCTTTCTTT. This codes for CASSFDSPRDTEAFF. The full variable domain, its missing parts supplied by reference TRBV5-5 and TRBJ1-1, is DAGVTQSPTHLIKTRGQQVTLRCSPISGHKSVSWYQQVLGQGPQFIFQYYEKEERGRGNFPDRFSARQFPNYSSELNVNALLLGDSALYLCASSFDSPRDTEAFFGQGTRLTVV.

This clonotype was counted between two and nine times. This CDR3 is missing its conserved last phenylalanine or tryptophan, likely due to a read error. CDR3 DNA sequence: TGTGCCAGCAGCCCGGGGGCCGGGGAGCTGTTTCTT. Translating it yields CASSPGAGELFL. V gene TRBV7-3 combines with J gene TRBJ2-2; D perhaps matches TRBD2 (6 bases). Per germline, CDR1 SGHTA and CDR2 FQGTGA. The V and J ends lost 5 bases and 6 bases respectively, with 7 bases between them. The CDR3 totals 12 residues.

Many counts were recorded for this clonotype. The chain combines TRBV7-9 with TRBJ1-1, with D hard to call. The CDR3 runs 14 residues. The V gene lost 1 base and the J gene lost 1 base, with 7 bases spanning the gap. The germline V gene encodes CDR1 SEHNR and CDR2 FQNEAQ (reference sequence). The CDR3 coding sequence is TGTGCCAGCAGCTTAGTTTTTGCGAACACTGAAGCTTTCTTT. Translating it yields CASSLVFANTEAFF.

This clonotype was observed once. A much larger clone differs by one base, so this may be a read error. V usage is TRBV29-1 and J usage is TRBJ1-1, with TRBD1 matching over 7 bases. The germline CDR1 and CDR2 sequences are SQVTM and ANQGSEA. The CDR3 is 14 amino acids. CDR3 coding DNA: TGCGGCGTTGAAGATTCTAGGGGGCCGGCTGAAGCTTTCTTT. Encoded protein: CGVEDSRGPAEAFF.

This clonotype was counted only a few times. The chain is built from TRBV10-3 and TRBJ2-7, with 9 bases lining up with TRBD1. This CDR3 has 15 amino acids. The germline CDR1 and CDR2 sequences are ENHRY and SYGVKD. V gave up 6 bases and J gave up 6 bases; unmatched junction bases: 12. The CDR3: CAIRLGTGRPSEQYF. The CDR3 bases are TGTGCCATCAGGCTAGGGACAGGGCGGCCAAGCGAGCAGTACTTC.

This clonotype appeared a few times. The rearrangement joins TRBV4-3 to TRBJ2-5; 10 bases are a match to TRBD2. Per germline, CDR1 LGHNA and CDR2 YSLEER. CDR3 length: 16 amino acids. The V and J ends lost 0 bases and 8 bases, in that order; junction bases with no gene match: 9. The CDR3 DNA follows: TGCGCCAGCAGCCAAGATTTAGCGGGGGGTCTTGCCACCCAGTACTTC. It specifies CASSQDLAGGLATQYF.

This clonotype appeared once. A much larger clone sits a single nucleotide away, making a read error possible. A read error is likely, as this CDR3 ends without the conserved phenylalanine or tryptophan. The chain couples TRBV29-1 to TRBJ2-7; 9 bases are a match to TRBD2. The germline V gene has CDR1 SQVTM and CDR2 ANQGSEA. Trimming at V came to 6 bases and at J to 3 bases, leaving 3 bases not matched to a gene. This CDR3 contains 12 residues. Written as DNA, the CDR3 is TGCAGCGTGCGGACTAGCGACTACGAGCAGTACATC. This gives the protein CSVRTSDYEQYI.

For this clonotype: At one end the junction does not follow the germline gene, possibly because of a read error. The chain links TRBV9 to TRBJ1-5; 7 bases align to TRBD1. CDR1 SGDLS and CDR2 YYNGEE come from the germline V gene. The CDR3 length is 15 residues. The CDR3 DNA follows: TGTGCCAGCAGCGTAGAAGGGGGCGCGCGACAGCCCCCGCATTTT. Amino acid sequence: CASSVEGGARQPPHF.

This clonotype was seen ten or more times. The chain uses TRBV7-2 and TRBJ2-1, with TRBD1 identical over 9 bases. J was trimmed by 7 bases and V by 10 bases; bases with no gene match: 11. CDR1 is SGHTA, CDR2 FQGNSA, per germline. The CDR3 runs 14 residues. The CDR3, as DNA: TGTGCCACCCCGGACAGGGGCGTCGGTAATGAGCAGTTCTTC. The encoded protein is CATPDRGVGNEQFF.

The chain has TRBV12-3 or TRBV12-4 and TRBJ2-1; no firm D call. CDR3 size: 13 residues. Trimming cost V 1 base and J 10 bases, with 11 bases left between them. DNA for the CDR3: TGTGCCAGCAGTTTAGGGTTAGTAGGGGAGCAGTTCTTC. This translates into CASSLGLVGEQFF.

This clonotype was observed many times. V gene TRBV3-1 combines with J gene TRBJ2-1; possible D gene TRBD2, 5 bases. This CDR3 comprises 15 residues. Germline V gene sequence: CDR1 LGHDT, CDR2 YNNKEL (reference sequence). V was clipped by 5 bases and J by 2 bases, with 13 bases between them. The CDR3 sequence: CASSSRTAAYNEQFF. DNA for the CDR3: TGTGCCAGCAGCTCAAGGACTGCTGCCTACAATGAGCAGTTCTTC.

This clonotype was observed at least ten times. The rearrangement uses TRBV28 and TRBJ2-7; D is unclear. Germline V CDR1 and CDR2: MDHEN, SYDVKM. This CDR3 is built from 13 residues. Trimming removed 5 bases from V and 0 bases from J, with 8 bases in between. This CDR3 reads CASSPRVSYEQYF. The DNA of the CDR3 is TGTGCCAGCAGTCCCCGGGTCTCCTACGAGCAGTACTTC.

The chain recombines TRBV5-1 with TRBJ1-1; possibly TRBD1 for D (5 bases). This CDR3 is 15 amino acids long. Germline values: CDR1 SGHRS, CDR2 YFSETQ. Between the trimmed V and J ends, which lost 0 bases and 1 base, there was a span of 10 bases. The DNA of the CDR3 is TGCGCCAGCAGCTTGGTCGGGGGACCGAACACTGAAGCTTTCTTT. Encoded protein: CASSLVGGPNTEAFF.

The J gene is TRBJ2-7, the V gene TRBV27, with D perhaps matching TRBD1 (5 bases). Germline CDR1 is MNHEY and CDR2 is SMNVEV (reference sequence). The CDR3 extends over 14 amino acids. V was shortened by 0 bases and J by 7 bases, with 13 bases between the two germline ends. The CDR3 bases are TGTGCCAGCAGTTTATCGTCCAGCAGGACAGAGCAGTACTTC. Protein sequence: CASSLSSSRTEQYF.

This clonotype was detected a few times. This chain's CDR3 is CASSQDTQGKNIQYF. The CDR3 DNA follows: TGTGCCAGCAGCCAAGATACACAGGGCAAAAACATTCAGTACTTC. V is TRBV3-2 and J is TRBJ2-4; no check of the table's D call, TRBD1, against the DNA was made. TRBV3-2 counts as a pseudogene. The CDR3 has 15 amino acids.